The T cell receptor beta chain described here comes from a study of monozygotic twins with inflammatory bowel disease. The UMIs contained a 6-nucleotide sample barcode. They were added by template switching during cDNA synthesis. TCRdb re-called the 5' RACE reads and shows each CDR3 protein once, DNA omitted. The sample table includes fewer than 450,000 distinct CDR3 sequences. With respect to this clonotype: Its matching antigen is unknown.

Germline CDR1 and CDR2: SGHRS and YFSETQ. The length of the CDR3 is 15 residues. General observations from the study: Clonotype overlap with others was lower in IBD patients than in healthy twins, a difference that was greatest with disease activity. The data did not back a single strong IBD-associated clonotype or signal.

This chain joins TRBV5-1 and TRBJ2-1; checking the TCRdb D call of TRBD2 is not possible without DNA. Source material: blood. This clonotype originated in a human donor with ulcerative colitis or Crohn's disease, or a healthy co-twin of an affected twin (not recorded which). The CDR3 reads CASSGGTGAYNEQFF.